The clone carrying this T cell receptor beta chain was seen only a few times. This sample is part of a study of low-dose radiotherapy and immunotherapy resistance in tumors. Study-level information: Every 2 weeks, cohort 1 got 0.5 Gy, reaching 6.5 Gy to the planning target volume. TRAV- and TRBV-specific primers, spanning alpha and beta chains, primed first-strand cDNA.

The CDR3 runs 16 residues. CDR1 and CDR2 from the germline V gene are SGHTA and FQGNSA. The ends were cut back, 5 bases at V and 1 base at J, with 18 bases in the middle. PCR amplification of the TCRs was performed with Phusion for approximately 20 PCR cycles, and it relied on a constant-region primer together with a V-primer adapter. TCRdb independently ran MiXCR on the reads; one entry per CDR3 protein. The table includes 40,000 to 65,000 distinct CDR3 sequences, approximately 35% detected once. The sample's time point: after trial treatment. Described treatment: LDRT plus nivolumab, ipilimumab, low-dose cyclophosphamide and aspirin (RACIN trial). The donors' treatment consisted of nivolumab, ipilimumab, aspirin, low-dose cyclophosphamide and low-dose radiotherapy.

Source: PBMCs, taken after low-dose radiotherapy plus immunotherapy. This receptor was taken from a male donor with rectosigmoid adenocarcinoma. The V call is TRBV7-2, the J call TRBJ2-7; D possibly uses TRBD1 or TRBD2 (5 bases each). CDR3 in amino acids: CASSLRAGTSSYEQYF. The CDR3, as DNA: TGTGCCAGCAGCCTAAGGGCAGGGACCTCTTCCTACGAGCAGTACTTC.